Included here is one T cell receptor beta chain sequence, with context. Its antigen is not known. Patients had received no treatment of any kind before thyroid surgery. V shed 0 bases and J shed 13 bases, with 15 bases lying between them. This CDR3 has 12 amino acids. The germline gives CDR1 DFQATT, CDR2 SNEGSKA (reference sequence). Authors' processing steps: Building a distant-metastasis classifier for papillary thyroid cancer drew on CDR3 differences across clinicopathological groups. TCRdb reprocessed the PCR reads via MiXCR. These V and J calls derive from TCRdb rather than the authors' analysis. In the table there are tens of thousands of clones, around 34% of which are singletons. This sample is drawn from a study of metastatic and nonmetastatic thyroid tumors. About the research overall: Thyroid patients, malignant and benign, had repertoires compared across blood and tumor or nodule tissue. The study's findings and limits: Versus benign nodules, malignant thyroid tumors reportedly had significantly higher TCR beta diversity, in blood and tumor.

The source of this sequence is a female donor with papillary thyroid cancer or a benign thyroid nodule (not recorded which). Some clones in this sample may be carry-over from other donors' samples. V gene TRBV20-1 combines with J gene TRBJ1-1; maybe TRBD1 (6 bases). The sequenced sample was tumor tissue. This CDR3 is CSARDGDTSVFF. The CDR3 bases are TGCAGTGCTAGAGATGGGGACACCTCTGTTTTCTTT.